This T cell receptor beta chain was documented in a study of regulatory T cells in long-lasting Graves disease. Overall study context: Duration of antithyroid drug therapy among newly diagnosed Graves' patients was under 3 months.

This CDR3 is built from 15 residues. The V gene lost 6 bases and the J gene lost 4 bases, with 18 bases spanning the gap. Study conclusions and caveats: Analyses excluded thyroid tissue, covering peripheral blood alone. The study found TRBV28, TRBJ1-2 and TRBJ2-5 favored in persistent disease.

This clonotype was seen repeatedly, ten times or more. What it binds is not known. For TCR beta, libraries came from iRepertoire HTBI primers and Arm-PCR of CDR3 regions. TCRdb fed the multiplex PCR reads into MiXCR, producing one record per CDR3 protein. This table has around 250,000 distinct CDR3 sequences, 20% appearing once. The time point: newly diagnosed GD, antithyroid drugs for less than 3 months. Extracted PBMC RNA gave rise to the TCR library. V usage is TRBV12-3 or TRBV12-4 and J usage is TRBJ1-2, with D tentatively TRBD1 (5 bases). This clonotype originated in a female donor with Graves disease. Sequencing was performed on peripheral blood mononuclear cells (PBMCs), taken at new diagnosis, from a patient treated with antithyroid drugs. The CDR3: CASSTPDSYLYGYTF. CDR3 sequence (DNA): TGTGCCAGCAGCACCCCCGACAGCTATCTCTATGGCTACACCTTC.